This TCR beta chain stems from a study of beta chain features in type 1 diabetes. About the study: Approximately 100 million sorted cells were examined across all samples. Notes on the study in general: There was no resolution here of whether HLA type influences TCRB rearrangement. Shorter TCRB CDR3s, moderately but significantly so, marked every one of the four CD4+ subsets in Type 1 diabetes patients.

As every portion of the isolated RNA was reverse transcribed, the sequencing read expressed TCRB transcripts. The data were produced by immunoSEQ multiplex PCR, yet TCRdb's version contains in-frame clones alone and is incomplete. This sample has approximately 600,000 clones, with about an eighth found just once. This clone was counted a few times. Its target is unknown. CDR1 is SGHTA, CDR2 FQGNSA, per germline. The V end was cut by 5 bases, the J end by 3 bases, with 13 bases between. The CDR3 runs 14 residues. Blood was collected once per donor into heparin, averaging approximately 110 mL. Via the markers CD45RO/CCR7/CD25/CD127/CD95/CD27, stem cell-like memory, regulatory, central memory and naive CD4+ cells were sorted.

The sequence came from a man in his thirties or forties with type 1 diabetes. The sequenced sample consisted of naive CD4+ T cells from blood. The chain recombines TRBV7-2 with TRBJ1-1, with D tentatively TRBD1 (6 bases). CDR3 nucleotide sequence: TGTGCCAGCAGCCGCGGAGGGGGGTACACTGAAGCTTTCTTT. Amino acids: CASSRGGGYTEAFF. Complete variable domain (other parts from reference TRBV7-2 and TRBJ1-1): GAGVSQSPSNKVTEKGKDVELRCDPISGHTALYWYRQSLGQGLEFLIYFQGNSAPDKSGLPSDRFSAERTGGSVSTLTIQRTQQEDSAVYLCASSRGGGYTEAFFGQGTRLTVV.